This is a list of T cell receptor beta chains from one sample in a study of T-cell reconstitution after alpha-beta-depleted transplantation in children. TCRdb independently ran MiXCR on the PCR reads; one entry per CDR3 protein. The sample consists of about 240,000 distinct CDR3 sequences, about 12% of them appearing once. Material: PBMCs from the stem cell graft donor, obtained from the stem cell graft. The source of these receptors is a human donor who donated a stem cell graft to a child with acute lymphoblastic leukemia. CDR3s include the opening cysteine and the closing phenylalanine or tryptophan. Size is stated for part of the rows, as once, few or many counts, or as a class when the clone is expanded.

v_call: TRBV4-2; clone_size: many; cdr3_aa: CASSQLSGINTGELFF
v_call: TRBV29-1; clone_size: many; cdr3_aa: CSVEQGWTGELFF
v_call: TRBV24-1; clone_size: many; cdr3_aa: CATSDSLYYNNEQFF
v_call: TRBV20-1; clone_size: many; cdr3_aa: CSARDPNPVGETQYF
v_call: TRBV20-1; clone_size: many; cdr3_aa: CSAPTETYEAFF
v_call: TRBV7-8; clone_size: many; cdr3_aa: CASSLVGSITDTQYF
v_call: TRBV20-1; clone_size: few; cdr3_aa: CSAFNSNQPQHF
v_call: TRBV24-1; clone_size: many; cdr3_aa: CATSDLERHNEQFF
v_call: TRBV5-5; clone_size: many; cdr3_aa: CASSALMGGETQYF
v_call: TRBV6-5; clone_size: many; cdr3_aa: CASVNGQFF
v_call: TRBV10-3; clone_size: many; cdr3_aa: CAISPPGQGREQYF
v_call: TRBV12-3/TRBV12-4; clone_size: many; cdr3_aa: CASRQGMSQYF
v_call: TRBV7-9; clone_size: -; cdr3_aa: CASRQGSDSYEQYF
v_call: TRBV3-1; clone_size: many; cdr3_aa: CASSSRTGRNEKLFF
v_call: TRBV5-1; clone_size: many; cdr3_aa: CASTLNPDRASGYTF
v_call: TRBV29-1; clone_size: many; cdr3_aa: CSVLAGGYEQYF
v_call: TRBV28; clone_size: many; cdr3_aa: CASSLNAGAYGYTF
v_call: TRBV5-1; clone_size: many; cdr3_aa: CASQQGEDQPQHF
v_call: TRBV5-1; clone_size: -; cdr3_aa: CASSSGTSGRSIETQYF
v_call: TRBV9; clone_size: many; cdr3_aa: CASSVGVGRAGELFF
v_call: TRBV6-1; clone_size: many; cdr3_aa: CASSEVLEGSYEQYF
v_call: TRBV6-5; clone_size: -; cdr3_aa: CASSYSYRGVYEQYF
v_call: TRBV5-1; clone_size: many; cdr3_aa: CASSVRDGYEQYF
v_call: TRBV18; clone_size: few; cdr3_aa: CASSRYRGQPENGEAFF
v_call: TRBV18; clone_size: -; cdr3_aa: CASSRGQGSTDTQYF
v_call: TRBV5-7; clone_size: many; cdr3_aa: CASRRRGIAKNIQYF
v_call: TRBV20-1; clone_size: many; cdr3_aa: CSAPVYRVSPYNEQFF
v_call: TRBV20-1; clone_size: many; cdr3_aa: CSAGLFANTGELFF
v_call: TRBV6-5; clone_size: many; cdr3_aa: CASSWDRNGYTF
v_call: TRBV5-1; clone_size: few; cdr3_aa: CASSIQGAVDQPQHF
v_call: TRBV27; clone_size: many; cdr3_aa: CASRVGGTNEKLFF
v_call: TRBV30; clone_size: many; cdr3_aa: CAWSGGPGGALSF
v_call: TRBV7-9; clone_size: many; cdr3_aa: CATQGGNSPLHF
v_call: TRBV29-1; clone_size: many; cdr3_aa: CSVGGQRETQYF
v_call: TRBV11-2; clone_size: many; cdr3_aa: CASSLVFSGTGDLPYEQYF
v_call: TRBV2; clone_size: many; cdr3_aa: CASDDRGIRTSGRGPELFF
v_call: TRBV7-8; clone_size: many; cdr3_aa: CASSFVLAGDNEQFF
v_call: TRBV3-1; clone_size: many; cdr3_aa: CASSQDKAGTSSGANVLTF
v_call: TRBV4-2; clone_size: few; cdr3_aa: CASSQAGSSTDTQYF
v_call: TRBV5-1; clone_size: many; cdr3_aa: CASSLRANGFYEQYF
v_call: TRBV20-1; clone_size: many; cdr3_aa: CSAIPWGASAKNIQYF
v_call: TRBV20-1; clone_size: many; cdr3_aa: CSASEGVREQYF
v_call: TRBV20-1; clone_size: many; cdr3_aa: CSAGPIQRGYNEQFF
v_call: TRBV7-9; clone_size: many; cdr3_aa: CASSLVALEKGGGNTIYF
v_call: TRBV28; clone_size: -; cdr3_aa: CASSIYRAGNQPQHF
v_call: TRBV12-3/TRBV12-4; clone_size: many; cdr3_aa: CASSSEYPHNEQFF
v_call: TRBV6-1; clone_size: many; cdr3_aa: CASAVTGGIKETQYF
v_call: TRBV28; clone_size: many; cdr3_aa: CASSFPAKLAPVEGYTF
v_call: TRBV5-5; clone_size: many; cdr3_aa: CASLRELGTDTQYF
v_call: TRBV20-1; clone_size: -; cdr3_aa: CSARAQGAYLSNQPQHF